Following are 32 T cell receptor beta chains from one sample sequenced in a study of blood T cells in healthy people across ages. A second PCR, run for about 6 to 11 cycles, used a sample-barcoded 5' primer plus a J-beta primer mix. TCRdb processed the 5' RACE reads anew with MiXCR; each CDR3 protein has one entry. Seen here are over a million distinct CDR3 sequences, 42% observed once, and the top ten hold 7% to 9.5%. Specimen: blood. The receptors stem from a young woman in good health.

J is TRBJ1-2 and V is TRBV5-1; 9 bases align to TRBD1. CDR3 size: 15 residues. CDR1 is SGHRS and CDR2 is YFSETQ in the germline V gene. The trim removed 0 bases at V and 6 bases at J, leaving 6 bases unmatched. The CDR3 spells CASSLEGQGEHGYTF. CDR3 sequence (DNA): TGCGCCAGCAGCTTGGAGGGACAGGGCGAACATGGCTACACCTTC.

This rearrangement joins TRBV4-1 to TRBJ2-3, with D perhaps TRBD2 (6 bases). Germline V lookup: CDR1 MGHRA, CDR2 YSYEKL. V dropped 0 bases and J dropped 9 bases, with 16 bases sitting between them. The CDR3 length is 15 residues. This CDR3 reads CASSQDPAGVGTQYF. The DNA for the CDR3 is TGCGCCAGCAGCCAAGACCCAGCGGGTGTGGGGACGCAGTATTTT.

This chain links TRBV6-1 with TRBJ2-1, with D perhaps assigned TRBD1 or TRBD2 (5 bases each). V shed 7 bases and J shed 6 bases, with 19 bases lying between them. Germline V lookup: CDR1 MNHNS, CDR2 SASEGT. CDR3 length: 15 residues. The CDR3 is CASMGVAALSNEQFF. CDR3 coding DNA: TGTGCCAGCATGGGGGTTGCAGCTCTGAGCAATGAGCAGTTCTTC.

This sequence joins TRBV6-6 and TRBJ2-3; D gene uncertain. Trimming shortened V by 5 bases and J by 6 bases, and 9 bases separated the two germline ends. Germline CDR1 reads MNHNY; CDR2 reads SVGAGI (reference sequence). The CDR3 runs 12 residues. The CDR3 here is CASSPLFDTQYF. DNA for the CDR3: TGTGCCAGCAGTCCCCTTTTCGATACGCAGTATTTT.

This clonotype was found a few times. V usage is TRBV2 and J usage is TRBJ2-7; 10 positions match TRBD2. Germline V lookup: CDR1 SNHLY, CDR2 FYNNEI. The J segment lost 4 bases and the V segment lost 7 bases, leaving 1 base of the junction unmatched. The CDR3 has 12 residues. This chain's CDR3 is CASISGGYEQYF. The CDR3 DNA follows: TGTGCCAGCATTAGCGGGGGGTACGAGCAGTACTTC.

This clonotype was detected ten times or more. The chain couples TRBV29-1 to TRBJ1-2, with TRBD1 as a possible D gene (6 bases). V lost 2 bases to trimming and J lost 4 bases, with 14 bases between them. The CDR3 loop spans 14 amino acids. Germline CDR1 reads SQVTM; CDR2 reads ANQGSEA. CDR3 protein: CSVEIAGVSYGYTF. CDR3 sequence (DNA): TGCAGCGTTGAAATCGCAGGGGTTTCCTATGGCTACACCTTC. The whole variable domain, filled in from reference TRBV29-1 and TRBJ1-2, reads SAVISQKPSRDICQRGTSLTIQCQVDSQVTMMFWYRQQPGQSLTLIATANQGSEATYESGFVIDKFPISRPNLTFSTLTVSNMSPEDSSIYLCSVEIAGVSYGYTFGSGTRLTVV.

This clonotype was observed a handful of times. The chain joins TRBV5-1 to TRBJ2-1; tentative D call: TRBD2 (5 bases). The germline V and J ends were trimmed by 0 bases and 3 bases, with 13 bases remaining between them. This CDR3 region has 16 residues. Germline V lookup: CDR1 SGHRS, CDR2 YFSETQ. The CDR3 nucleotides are TGCGCCAGCAGCTTGGACTGGGCGAGGGTCTACAATGAGCAGTTCTTC. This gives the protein CASSLDWARVYNEQFF.

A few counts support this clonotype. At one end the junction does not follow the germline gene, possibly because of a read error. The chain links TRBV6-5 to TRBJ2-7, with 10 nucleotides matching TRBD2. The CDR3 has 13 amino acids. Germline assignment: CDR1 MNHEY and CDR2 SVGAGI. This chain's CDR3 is CASSPRTSGERYF. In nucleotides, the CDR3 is TGTGCCAGCAGCCCTCGGACTAGCGGTGAGCGGTACTTC.

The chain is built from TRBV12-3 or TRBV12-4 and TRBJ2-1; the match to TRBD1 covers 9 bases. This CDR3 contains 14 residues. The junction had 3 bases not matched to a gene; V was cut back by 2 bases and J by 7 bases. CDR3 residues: CASSLLGTGNEQFF. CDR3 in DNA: TGTGCCAGCAGTTTACTCGGGACAGGGAATGAGCAGTTCTTC.

Here the CDR3 DNA reads TGTGCCAGCAGCCAAGGGGGGCCGCTCTACGTCTCCTACGAGCAGTACTTC. It yields the protein CASSQGGPLYVSYEQYF. The chain has TRBV3-1 and TRBJ2-7; D perhaps matches TRBD1 (6 bases). The V gene's germline CDR1 is LGHDT and CDR2 YNNKEL (reference sequence). CDR3 length: 17 amino acids. V lost 1 base, J lost 0 bases, and 16 bases lay in between.

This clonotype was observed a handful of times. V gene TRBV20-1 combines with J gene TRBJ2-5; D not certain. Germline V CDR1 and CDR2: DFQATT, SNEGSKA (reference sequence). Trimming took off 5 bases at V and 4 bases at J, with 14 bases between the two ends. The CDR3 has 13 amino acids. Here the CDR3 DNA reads TGCAGTGCTCCCATGGTGGTGGGAGAGACCCAGTACTTC. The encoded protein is CSAPMVVGETQYF.

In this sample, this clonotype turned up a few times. CDR3 nucleotides: TGTGCCAGCAGCGGCCCCGGCGGGAGAAAGACAGATACGCAGTATTTT. Translation gives CASSGPGGRKTDTQYF. V and J are TRBV7-9 and TRBJ2-3, with TRBD2 matching over 7 bases. V lost 5 bases, J lost 3 bases, and 11 bases stayed unmatched. This CDR3 region has 16 residues. Per the germline V gene, CDR1 is SEHNR and CDR2 is FQNEAQ (reference sequence). The variable domain in full, with the rest retrieved from reference TRBV7-9 and TRBJ2-3, is DTGVSQNPRHKITKRGQNVTFRCDPISEHNRLYWYRQTLGQGPEFLTYFQNEAQLEKSRLLSDRFSAERPKGSFSTLEIQRTEQGDSAMYLCASSGPGGRKTDTQYFGPGTRLTVL.

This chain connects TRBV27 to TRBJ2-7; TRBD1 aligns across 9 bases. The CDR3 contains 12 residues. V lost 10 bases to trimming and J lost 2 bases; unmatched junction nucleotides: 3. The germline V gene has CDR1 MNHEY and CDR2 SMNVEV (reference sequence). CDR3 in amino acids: CATRTGAYEQYF. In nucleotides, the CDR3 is TGTGCCACCCGGACAGGGGCCTACGAGCAGTACTTC.

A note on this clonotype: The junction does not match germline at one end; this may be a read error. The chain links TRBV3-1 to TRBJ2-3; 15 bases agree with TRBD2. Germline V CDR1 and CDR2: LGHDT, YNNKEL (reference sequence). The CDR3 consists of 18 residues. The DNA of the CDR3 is TGTGCCAGCAGCCCGCTCCGGACTAGCGGGGGGGACACAGATATGCAGTATTTT. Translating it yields CASSPLRTSGGDTDMQYF.

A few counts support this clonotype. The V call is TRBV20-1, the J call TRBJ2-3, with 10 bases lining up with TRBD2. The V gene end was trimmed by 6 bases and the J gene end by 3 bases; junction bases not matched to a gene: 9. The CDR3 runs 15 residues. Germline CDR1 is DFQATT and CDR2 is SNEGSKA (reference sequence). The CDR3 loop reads CSAESGGAWTDTQYF. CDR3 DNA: TGCAGTGCAGAAAGCGGGGGGGCTTGGACAGATACGCAGTATTTT.

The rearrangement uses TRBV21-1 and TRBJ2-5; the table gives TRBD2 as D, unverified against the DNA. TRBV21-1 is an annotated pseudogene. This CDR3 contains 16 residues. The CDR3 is CASSKRLLGEQETQYF. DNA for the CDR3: TGTGCCAGCAGCAAACGGTTACTGGGAGAGCAAGAGACCCAGTACTTC.

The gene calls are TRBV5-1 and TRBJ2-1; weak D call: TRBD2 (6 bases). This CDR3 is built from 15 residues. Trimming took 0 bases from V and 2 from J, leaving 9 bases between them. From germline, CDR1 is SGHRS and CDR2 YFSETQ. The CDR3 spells CASSLVADTYNEQFF. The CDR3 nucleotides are TGCGCCAGCAGCTTGGTAGCGGACACCTACAATGAGCAGTTCTTC. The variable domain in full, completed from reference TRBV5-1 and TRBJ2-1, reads KAGVTQTPRYLIKTRGQQVTLSCSPISGHRSVSWYQQTPGQGLQFLFEYFSETQRNKGNFPGRFSGRQFSNSRSEMNVSTLELGDSALYLCASSLVADTYNEQFFGPGTRLTVL.

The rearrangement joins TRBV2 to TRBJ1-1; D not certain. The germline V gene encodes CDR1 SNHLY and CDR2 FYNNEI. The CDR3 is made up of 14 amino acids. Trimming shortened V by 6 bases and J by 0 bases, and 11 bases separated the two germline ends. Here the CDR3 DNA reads TGTGCCAGCAGGGAACCCGTTTTGAACACTGAAGCTTTCTTT. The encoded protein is CASREPVLNTEAFF.

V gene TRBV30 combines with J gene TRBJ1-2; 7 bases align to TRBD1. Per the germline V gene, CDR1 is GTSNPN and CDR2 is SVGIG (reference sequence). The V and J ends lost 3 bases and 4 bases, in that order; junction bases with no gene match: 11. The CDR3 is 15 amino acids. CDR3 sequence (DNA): TGTGCCTGGAGGGGAGTCGGGACAGTTGTCTATGGCTACACCTTC. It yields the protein CAWRGVGTVVYGYTF.

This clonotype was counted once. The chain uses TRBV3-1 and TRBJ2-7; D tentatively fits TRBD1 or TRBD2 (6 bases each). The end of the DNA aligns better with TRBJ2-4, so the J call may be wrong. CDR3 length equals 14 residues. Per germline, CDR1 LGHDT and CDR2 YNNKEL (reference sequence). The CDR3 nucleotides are TGTGCCAGCAGCCCCCTCGGGGGCCGGGGCATTCAGTACTTC. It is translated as CASSPLGGRGIQYF.

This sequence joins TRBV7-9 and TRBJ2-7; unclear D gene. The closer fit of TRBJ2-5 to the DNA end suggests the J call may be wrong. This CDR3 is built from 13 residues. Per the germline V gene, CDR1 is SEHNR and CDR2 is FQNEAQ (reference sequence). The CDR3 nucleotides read TGTGCCAGTGCCCCCGATTATAGGAAGACCCAGTACTTC. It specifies CASAPDYRKTQYF.

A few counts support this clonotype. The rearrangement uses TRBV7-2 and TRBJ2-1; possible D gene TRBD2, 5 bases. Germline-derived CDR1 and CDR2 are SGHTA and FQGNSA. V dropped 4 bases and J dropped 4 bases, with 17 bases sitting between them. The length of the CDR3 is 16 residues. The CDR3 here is CASSSLGVAPYNEQFF. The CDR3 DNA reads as TGTGCCAGCAGCTCGCTTGGGGTAGCGCCTTACAATGAGCAGTTCTTC.

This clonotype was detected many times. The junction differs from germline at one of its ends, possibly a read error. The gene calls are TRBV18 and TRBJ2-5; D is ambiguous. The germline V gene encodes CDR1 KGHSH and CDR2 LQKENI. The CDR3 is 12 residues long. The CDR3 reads CASSPPGETQYF. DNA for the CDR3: TGCGCCAGCAGCCCACCCGGGGAGACCCAGTACTTC.

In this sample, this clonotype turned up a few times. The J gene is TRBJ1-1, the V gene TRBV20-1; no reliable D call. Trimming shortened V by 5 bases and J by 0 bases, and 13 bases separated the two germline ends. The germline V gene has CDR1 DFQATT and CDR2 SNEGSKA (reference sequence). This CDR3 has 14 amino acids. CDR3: CSAWRENMNTEAFF. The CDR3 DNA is TGCAGTGCTTGGAGGGAGAACATGAACACTGAAGCTTTCTTT.

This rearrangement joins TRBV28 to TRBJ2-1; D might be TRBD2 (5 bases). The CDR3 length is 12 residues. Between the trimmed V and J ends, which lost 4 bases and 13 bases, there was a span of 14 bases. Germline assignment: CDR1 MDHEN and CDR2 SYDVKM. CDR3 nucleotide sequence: TGTGCCAGCAGTTCCTTGGAGGAGACCCAGTTCTTC. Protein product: CASSSLEETQFF.

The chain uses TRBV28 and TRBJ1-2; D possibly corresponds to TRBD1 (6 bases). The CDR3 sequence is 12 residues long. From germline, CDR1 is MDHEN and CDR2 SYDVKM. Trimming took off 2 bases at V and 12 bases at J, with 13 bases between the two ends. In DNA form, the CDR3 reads TGTGCCAGCAGTTTACTAGGGACATCCAACACCTTC. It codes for CASSLLGTSNTF.

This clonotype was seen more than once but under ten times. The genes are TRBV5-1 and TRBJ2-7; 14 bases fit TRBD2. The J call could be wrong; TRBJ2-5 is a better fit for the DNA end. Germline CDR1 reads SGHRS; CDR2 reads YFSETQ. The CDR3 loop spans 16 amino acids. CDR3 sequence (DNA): TGCGCCAGCAGCACTTGGACTAGCGGGGGGTCGGAGACCCAGTACTTC. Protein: CASSTWTSGGSETQYF.

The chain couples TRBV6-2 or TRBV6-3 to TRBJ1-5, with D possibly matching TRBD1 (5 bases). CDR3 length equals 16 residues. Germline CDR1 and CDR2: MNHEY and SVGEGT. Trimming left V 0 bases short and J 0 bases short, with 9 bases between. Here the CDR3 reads CASSYSGGNSNQPQHF. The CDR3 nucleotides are TGTGCCAGCAGTTACTCGGGGGGAAATAGCAATCAGCCCCAGCATTTT.

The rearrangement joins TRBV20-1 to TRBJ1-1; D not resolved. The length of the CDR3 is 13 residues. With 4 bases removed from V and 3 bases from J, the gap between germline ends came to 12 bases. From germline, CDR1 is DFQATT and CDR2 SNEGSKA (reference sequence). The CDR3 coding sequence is TGCAGTGCTAAGGACCACTGGGACACTGAAGCTTTCTTT. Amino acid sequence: CSAKDHWDTEAFF.

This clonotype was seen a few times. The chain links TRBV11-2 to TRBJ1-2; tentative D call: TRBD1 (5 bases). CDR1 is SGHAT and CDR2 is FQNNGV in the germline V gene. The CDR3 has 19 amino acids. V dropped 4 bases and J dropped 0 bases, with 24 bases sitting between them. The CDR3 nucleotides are TGTGCCAGCAGCTCCATAAGAGGAGGACTGGACACAGCTAACTATGGCTACACCTTC. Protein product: CASSSIRGGLDTANYGYTF. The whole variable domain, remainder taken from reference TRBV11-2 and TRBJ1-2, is EAGVAQSPRYKIIEKRQSVAFWCNPISGHATLYWYQQILGQGPKLLIQFQNNGVVDDSQLPKDRFSAERLKGVDSTLKIQPAKLEDSAVYLCASSSIRGGLDTANYGYTFGSGTRLTVV.

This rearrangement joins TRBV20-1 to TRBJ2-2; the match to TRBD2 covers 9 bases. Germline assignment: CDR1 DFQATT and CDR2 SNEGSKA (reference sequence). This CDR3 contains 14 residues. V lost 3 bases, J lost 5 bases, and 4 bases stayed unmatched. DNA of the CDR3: TGCAGTGCTAGTAGCGGGAGCTATACCGGGGAGCTGTTTTTT. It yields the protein CSASSGSYTGELFF.

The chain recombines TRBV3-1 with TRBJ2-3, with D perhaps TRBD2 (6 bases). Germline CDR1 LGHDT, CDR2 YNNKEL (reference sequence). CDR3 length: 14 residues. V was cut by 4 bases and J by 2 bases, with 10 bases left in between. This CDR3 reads CASSRDFFTDTQYF. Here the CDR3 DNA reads TGTGCCAGCAGCCGGGACTTTTTCACAGATACGCAGTATTTT.